Shown below are 5 T cell receptor beta chains from a single sample sequenced in a study of blood T cell repertoires in COVID-19. TCRdb's copy holds only in-frame clones and misses some; the assay was immunoSEQ multiplex PCR. Altogether under 200,000 clones are present, about nine tenths being singletons, with the ten largest covering 1.5% to 2%. Sequences were obtained from peripheral blood. Source of these receptors: a man aged 18 to 29 with active or convalescent COVID-19.

The chain combines TRBV9 with TRBJ1-1; 7 positions agree with TRBD1. This CDR3 comprises 13 residues. The trim removed 4 bases at V and 5 bases at J, leaving 5 bases unmatched. The germline V gene encodes CDR1 SGDLS and CDR2 YYNGEE. Here the CDR3 reads CASSSQGSTEAFF. CDR3 nucleotides: TGTGCCAGCAGCTCACAGGGGTCTACTGAAGCTTTCTTT.

V is TRBV4-2 and J is TRBJ1-4, with D uncertain. Germline CDR1 reads LGHNA; CDR2 reads YNFKEQ. The CDR3 is 15 amino acids. Trimming left V 0 bases short and J 4 bases short, with 9 bases between. CDR3 DNA: TGTGCCAGCAGCCAAGATAAACAGATTAATGAAAAACTGTTTTTT. Translation gives CASSQDKQINEKLFF.

This clone was recorded a few times. The genes are TRBV7-2 and TRBJ1-3, with TRBD1 matching over 7 bases. V dropped 3 bases and J dropped 3; count of bases not matched to a gene: 8. CDR1 and CDR2 from the germline V gene are SGHTA and FQGNSA. The CDR3 loop spans 16 amino acids. This CDR3 reads CASSFDQTGHGNTIYF. The CDR3 DNA reads TGTGCCAGCAGCTTCGACCAGACAGGGCATGGAAACACCATATATTTT.

V usage is TRBV5-6 and J usage is TRBJ1-4; no definite D call. The CDR3 runs to 12 residues. V was pared by 0 bases and J by 8 bases, with 5 bases between. Germline V gives CDR1 SGHDT, CDR2 YYEEEE. The CDR3 bases are TGTGCCAGCAGCTTGGCGGGGGAAAAACTGTTTTTT. Translated: CASSLAGEKLFF.

This clone appeared a few times. CDR3 nucleotide sequence: TGTGCCAGCAGCCCGAAACCACGGAATGAGCAGTTCTTC. It specifies CASSPKPRNEQFF. The V and J genes are TRBV9 and TRBJ2-1; no reliable D call. The CDR3 loop spans 13 amino acids. Germline CDR1 is SGDLS and CDR2 is YYNGEE. V lost 4 bases and J lost 7, with 12 bases in between.